This note documents a single TCR beta chain sequence. TCRdb's table, derived via immunoSEQ multiplex PCR, lists solely in-frame clones and lacks some. The table shows 100,000 to 150,000 clones, with more than 85% occurring only once. The data belong to a study of control samples from healthy donors and cancer patients. V was cut by 8 bases and J by 4 bases, with 14 bases left in between. Per the germline V gene, CDR1 is KGHSH and CDR2 is LQKENI. The CDR3 covers 13 residues. This TCR was sampled from a man between 18 and 35 years old in good health. The sample comprised blood. The chain has TRBV18 and TRBJ1-2, with no clear D. The CDR3 reads CASATMSVYGYTF. The CDR3 nucleotides read TGTGCCAGCGCAACCATGAGCGTCTATGGCTACACCTTC.